Given below is one T cell receptor beta chain in context. No antigen is known for it. This table comes from immunoSEQ multiplex PCR, and its TCRdb copy is limited to in-frame clones, with some not included. The sample holds about 140,000 clones; approximately 87% are singletons and the top ten take less than 3.5%. The data stem from a study of cytomegalovirus exposure and HLA in healthy donors. Study conclusions and caveats: Reports indicated that the classifier achieved high specificity and sensitivity in diagnosing cytomegalovirus status.

The germline gives CDR1 MDHEN, CDR2 SYDVKM. Unmatched junction bases numbered 18, after V lost 9 bases and J lost 4 bases. CDR3 length equals 16 residues. This sequence was found in a man aged 18 to 30 in good health and CMV-seronegative. The rearrangement joins TRBV28 to TRBJ2-7, with 7 bases identical to TRBD2. The sequenced sample was PBMCs. The CDR3 spells CASSLTPKRDRYEQYF. Written as DNA, the CDR3 is TGTGCCAGTAGCCTAACCCCCAAGCGGGATAGATACGAGCAGTACTTC.